The subject of this entry is one TCR beta chain. This clone was observed a few times. What this receptor recognizes is not known. Base qualities were left out, and no much larger clone turns up one base away. Using the deep immunoSEQ assay, multiplex PCR amplified TCR CDR3 regions from genomic DNA. For each cell subset, the extracted genomic DNA was distributed evenly across all wells of several immunoSEQ 96-well plates, and each plate served as one replicate. For sorted subsets, approximately 190 ng genomic DNA, equal to some 30,000 T cell genomes, was loaded into each replicate PCR. The purified libraries were quantified using a Qubit 3.0 fluorometer, sized with a Bioanalyzer 2100, and then quantified again using the KAPA Library Quantification kit. Every immunoSEQ 96-well plate was sequenced on a separate single-read 150-cycle Illumina NextSeq 550 flow cell. Turning to the authors' computational methods: Because only junctional sequences without quality scores were contained in the immunoSEQ output, filtering matching that applied to full-length reads could not be performed. To assign V/J genes and CDR3, sequences were annotated using PyIR, a Python wrapper for IgBLAST v1.9, with IMGT germline references. Any read was removed if the V/J assignment was weak (E-value above 1e-6), the CDR3 was missing, or the read contained stop codons, out-of-frame junctions, or ambiguous translated residues. V3J clonotypes were defined by identical inferred V gene, J gene, and CDR3 amino acid sequence. Percentage overlap between repertoires was computed as shared unique clonotypes divided by the size of the smaller repertoire. Repertoire richness was assessed with RTK rarefaction, the Chao1 estimator, and Recon v2.1 estimates of unobserved clonotypes. OLGA was used to compute generation probabilities for all TCRbeta clonotypes that the gDNA method yielded from a handful of donors. Not all clones reach the TCRdb copy of this immuneACCESS table, which keeps in-frame sequences only. Checked studies attribute under half of the gap to unresolved V genes and leave the rest unexplained. That table supplies the V and J calls and clone size; D and trimming were determined from the DNA. The sample includes nearly 1,000,000 clones, with 70% to 85% observed a single time. Approximately 1.5% of the sample is taken by the ten largest.

The donors were healthy, HIV-negative adults who had no recently reported acute infections or vaccinations. Only Caucasian adults living in Nashville, Tennessee, USA were represented among the donors. CD4+ T cells were enriched by magnetic negative selection, after which naive cells were positively selected on CD45RA and the negative fraction was taken as the memory subset. Blood was collected by leukapheresis, and PBMCs were isolated by Ficoll-Histopaque density gradient centrifugation and then cryopreserved in liquid nitrogen vapor phase. Analytical flow cytometry was used to check the purity and quantity of each magnetically sorted T cell population. Each sorted fraction had its genomic DNA isolated and then quantified by UV absorbance on a Nanodrop 2000c. This entry is derived from a study of shared clonotypes between healthy human individuals (TCRdb year 2020). Regarding the study in general: Three men and two women, aged 18 to 49 years, made up the cohort. For each donor, CD4 naive and CD4 memory were each given three plates, CD8 naive was given two plates, and CD8 memory was given one plate. To estimate repertoire size and how much clonotype sharing occurs between individuals, the study deeply sequenced the blood TCR repertoires of a handful of healthy adults. To increase sequencing depth and limit assay-specific biases, TCR repertoire library preparation and sequencing were carried out by different laboratories using diverse techniques. Between about 0.85 and 9.5 billion PBMCs per donor were obtained by leukapheresis. What the study reported, not specific to this receptor: Sharing across four donors was observed for approximately 5% of naive CD4, 3% to 3.5% of naive CD8, around 2.5% of memory CD4, and about 0.39% of memory CD8 clonotypes. Because the study included only a small number of donors, the genetic and exposure-history diversity represented was limited. Only blood was sampled, and tissue TCR repertoires likely differ from those in blood. Based on pairwise subsampling, the degree of clonotype sharing among donors was expected to be affected by sequencing depth. Naive subsets generally had larger estimated clonotype richness than memory subsets did. Incomplete sequencing was indicated by rarefaction of sorted-subset datasets, despite the large sequencing depth. Compared with non-shared clonotypes, clonotypes shared by all four sorted-subset donors had higher generation probabilities.

From the cysteine through the phenylalanine, the CDR3 covers 14 amino acids. Just the 42-base CDR3 DNA is kept, in frame starting at base 1. The germline V gene gives CDR1 as SGHTA and CDR2 as FQGTGA. V lost 1 base and J lost 2 bases; the stretch between them is 9 bases long. Sequences were obtained from memory CD4+ T cells sorted from blood. The cell subset or site label here, explained by the study, means: CD45RA-negative fraction. Recombination linked TRBV7-3 to TRBJ2-7; confidence is insufficient to name the D gene. The clonotype was recovered from a man aged 18 to 29 in good health. The bases are TGTGCCAGCAGCTTAAGCCCGTCAGCCTACGAGCAGTACTTC. Its protein reads: CASSLSPSAYEQYF.